These 21 T cell receptor beta chains were sequenced from one sample in a study of neurological immune-mediated disorders. MiXCR, run by TCRdb on the 5' RACE reads, gives a single entry per CDR3 protein. The repertoire holds 50,000 or so distinct CDR3 sequences, with 3% to 3.5% as singletons. Material for sequencing was PBMCs. The receptors come from a man between 40 and 49 years old with multiple sclerosis.

Many counts were recorded for this clonotype. The CDR3 spells CASTGHSTDTQYF. DNA of the CDR3: TGTGCCAGTACGGGACATAGCACAGATACGCAGTATTTT. The genes are TRBV21-1 and TRBJ2-3; the table's D call TRBD1 went unverified against the DNA. TRBV21-1 is annotated as a pseudogene. CDR3 length equals 13 residues.

This clonotype was recorded at least ten times. The chain is built from TRBV12-3 or TRBV12-4 and TRBJ1-5; no clear D. V dropped 4 bases and J dropped 7 bases, with 14 bases sitting between them. The CDR3 covers 14 residues. CDR3 sequence: CASSSGRVDQPQHF. The CDR3 DNA sequence: TGTGCCAGCAGTTCCGGAAGGGTAGACCAGCCCCAGCATTTT.

This clonotype was recorded at least ten times. CDR3 region: CASSLGSVSPLHF. The CDR3 DNA is TGTGCCAGCAGCTTAGGATCCGTTTCACCCCTCCACTTT. This rearrangement joins TRBV11-2 to TRBJ1-6; D gene ambiguous. The CDR3 consists of 13 residues. CDR1 is SGHAT, CDR2 FQNNGV, per germline. Trimming took off 1 base at V and 9 bases at J, with 7 bases between the two ends.

This clonotype was counted many times. The chain employs TRBV3-1 and TRBJ1-6, with D possibly matching TRBD1 (5 bases). The CDR3 is made up of 13 amino acids. The V gene's germline CDR1 is LGHDT and CDR2 YNNKEL (reference sequence). Deletions cut 0 bases from V and 9 bases from J, with 6 bases between. In DNA form, the CDR3 reads TGTGCCAGCAGCCAAGATCAGGGTTCACCCCTCCACTTT. It codes for CASSQDQGSPLHF.

Concerning this clonotype itself: Because it lacks the conserved phenylalanine or tryptophan at the end, this CDR3 is likely a read error. J is TRBJ2-5 and V is TRBV12-3 or TRBV12-4; D may correspond to TRBD1 or TRBD2 (5 bases each). The CDR3 length is 12 residues. Trimming cost V 6 bases and J 5 bases, with 10 bases left between them. CDR3 bases: TGTGCCAGCAGCCCGGGACGGGAGACCCAGTACAAC. It yields the protein CASSPGRETQYN.

There are many counts of this clonotype. This chain connects TRBV5-6 to TRBJ1-5, with 7 bases identical to TRBD1. Germline V lookup: CDR1 SGHDT, CDR2 YYEEEE. V shed 3 bases, J shed 5 bases, and the junction held 2 bases outside the gene matches. This CDR3 has 13 residues. CDR3 nucleotides: TGTGCCAGCAGCTGGGGACAGTATCAGCCCCAGCATTTT. It specifies CASSWGQYQPQHF.

Only a few counts were recorded for this clonotype. V is TRBV5-1 and J is TRBJ2-5, with 7 bases that match TRBD2. The V and J ends lost 0 bases and 0 bases, in that order; junction bases with no gene match: 5. The CDR3 has 16 amino acids. CDR1 is SGHRS and CDR2 is YFSETQ in the germline V gene. CDR3 nucleotide sequence: TGCGCCAGCAGCTTGGGGACGGGGGGTGACCAAGAGACCCAGTACTTC. Its translation is CASSLGTGGDQETQYF.

This clonotype appeared many times. The rearrangement uses TRBV9 and TRBJ1-5, with D unresolved. The CDR3 totals 17 residues. CDR1 is SGDLS and CDR2 is YYNGEE in the germline V gene. V was shortened by 0 bases and J by 0 bases, with 13 bases between the two germline ends. The CDR3 DNA is TGTGCCAGCAGCGTAGCCCTCGGGGATTATAGCAATCAGCCCCAGCATTTT. Encoded protein: CASSVALGDYSNQPQHF.

This clonotype was seen at least ten times. The chain joins TRBV12-5 to TRBJ1-5; D unclear. The CDR3 is made up of 12 amino acids. Looked up from germline, CDR1 is LGHNT and CDR2 is FRNRAP. Trimming removed 1 base at V and 5 bases at J, with 3 bases between. The DNA for the CDR3 is TGTGCTAGTGGTTTGGCGGATCAGCCCCAGCATTTT. It specifies CASGLADQPQHF.

There are many counts of this clonotype. This chain joins TRBV5-6 and TRBJ1-2, with D hard to call. V gave up 4 bases and J gave up 7 bases, with 14 bases separating them. From germline, CDR1 is SGHDT and CDR2 YYEEEE. This CDR3 has 13 amino acids. CDR3: CASSRRWLGGYTF. The CDR3 nucleotides read TGTGCCAGCAGCCGCCGGTGGCTAGGTGGCTACACCTTC. Full variable domain (outside the CDR3, taken from reference TRBV5-6 and TRBJ1-2): DAGVTQSPTHLIKTRGQQVTLRCSPKSGHDTVSWYQQALGQGPQFIFQYYEEEERQRGNFPDRFSGHQFPNYSSELNVNALLLGDSALYLCASSRRWLGGYTFGSGTRLTVV.

Ten or more counts support this clonotype. The rearrangement joins TRBV20-1 to TRBJ2-7; D unresolved. Trimming took 5 bases from V and 1 from J, leaving 6 bases between them. Germline V CDR1 and CDR2: DFQATT, SNEGSKA (reference sequence). CDR3 length: 11 amino acids. CDR3 loop: CSAPSSYEQYF. The CDR3 nucleotides read TGCAGTGCTCCCTCTTCCTACGAGCAGTACTTC.

In its sample, this clonotype was seen many times. The chain joins TRBV5-6 to TRBJ1-2, with TRBD1 as a possible D gene (5 bases). Trimming removed 1 base at V and 6 bases at J, with 13 bases between. The CDR3 sequence is 14 residues long. The germline CDR1 and CDR2 sequences are SGHDT and YYEEEE. As DNA, the CDR3 is TGTGCCAGCAGCTTGCCCGGGGACCGGGATGGCTACACCTTC. Its translation is CASSLPGDRDGYTF.

This clonotype has at least ten counts. V gene TRBV5-1 combines with J gene TRBJ2-1; D remains ambiguous. V lost 5 bases, J lost 5 bases, and 5 bases lay in between. The germline V gene has CDR1 SGHRS and CDR2 YFSETQ. The CDR3 has 11 residues. DNA of the CDR3: TGCGCCAGCAGGGTCGACAATGAGCAGTTCTTC. Translation: CASRVDNEQFF.

This clonotype was counted many times. The V call is TRBV19, the J call TRBJ2-5; D is ambiguous. The germline V gene has CDR1 LNHDA and CDR2 SQIVND (reference sequence). V shed 6 bases and J shed 5 bases, with 7 bases lying between them. The CDR3 totals 11 residues. CDR3 protein: CASRMGETQYF. The CDR3 DNA reads as TGTGCCAGTAGAATGGGGGAGACCCAGTACTTC.

This clonotype was seen repeatedly, ten times or more. The chain couples TRBV12-3 or TRBV12-4 to TRBJ1-4; 8 nucleotides agree with TRBD1. This CDR3 is built from 15 residues. V dropped 5 bases and J dropped 7; count of bases not matched to a gene: 9. CDR3 residues: CASSPRQGWGEKLFF. The CDR3 nucleotides are TGTGCCAGCAGTCCCCGACAGGGGTGGGGTGAAAAACTGTTTTTT.

This clonotype has a count of ten or more. V is TRBV29-1 and J is TRBJ2-5; the D gene is possibly TRBD2 (6 bases). The CDR3 covers 14 residues. Per the germline V gene, CDR1 is SQVTM and CDR2 is ANQGSEA. Trimming removed 6 bases from V and 2 bases from J, with 16 bases in between. The CDR3, as DNA: TGCAGCGTGGCGGGCGTAGCGGCTCAAGAGACCCAGTACTTC. Translating it yields CSVAGVAAQETQYF.

This clonotype was seen many times. The chain has TRBV30 and TRBJ1-2; D gene unclear. The germline V gene encodes CDR1 GTSNPN and CDR2 SVGIG (reference sequence). Trimming removed 4 bases at V and 8 bases at J, with 11 bases between. The CDR3 covers 11 residues. CDR3 DNA sequence: TGTGCCTGGACGGCCGCTGGGGGCTACACCTTC. It translates to CAWTAAGGYTF.

This clonotype showed up many times. The rearrangement links TRBV3-1 to TRBJ1-2; D might be TRBD1 (6 bases). Germline lookup yields CDR1 LGHDT and CDR2 YNNKEL (reference sequence). The germline V and J ends were trimmed by 4 bases and 0 bases, with 12 bases remaining between them. The CDR3 is 15 amino acids. The CDR3 here is CASSPRGQTNYGYTF. The CDR3 DNA follows: TGTGCCAGCAGCCCCCGTGGACAGACTAACTATGGCTACACCTTC. The full variable domain, completed using reference TRBV3-1 and TRBJ1-2, is DTAVSQTPKYLVTQMGNDKSIKCEQNLGHDTMYWYKQDSKKFLKIMFSYNNKELIINETVPNRFSPKSPDKAHLNLHINSLELGDSAVYFCASSPRGQTNYGYTFGSGTRLTVV.

This clonotype was observed many times. This chain connects TRBV9 to TRBJ2-3; D is unresolved. V lost 0 bases and J 4 bases, leaving 6 bases between the germline ends. CDR1 SGDLS and CDR2 YYNGEE come from the germline V gene. This CDR3 has 13 residues. CDR3 DNA: TGTGCCAGCAGCGTAGATTCTCCAGATACGCAGTATTTT. This sequence encodes CASSVDSPDTQYF.

This clonotype came up many times. The chain combines TRBV18 with TRBJ2-5; the match to TRBD2 covers 7 bases. V dropped 1 base and J dropped 2; count of bases not matched to a gene: 4. The CDR3 spans 15 residues. The germline V gene encodes CDR1 KGHSH and CDR2 LQKENI. CDR3 region: CASSPLASGQETQYF. CDR3 nucleotide sequence: TGTGCCAGCTCACCACTAGCTAGCGGTCAAGAGACCCAGTACTTC.

This clonotype was recorded many times. This chain joins TRBV9 and TRBJ2-7; 10 bases map to TRBD2. Germline CDR1 reads SGDLS; CDR2 reads YYNGEE. The CDR3 runs to 14 residues. The V and J ends lost 2 bases and 4 bases, in that order; junction bases with no gene match: 3. The CDR3 is CASSVSSGGYEQYF. Here the CDR3 DNA reads TGTGCCAGCAGCGTGTCTAGCGGGGGTTACGAGCAGTACTTC.